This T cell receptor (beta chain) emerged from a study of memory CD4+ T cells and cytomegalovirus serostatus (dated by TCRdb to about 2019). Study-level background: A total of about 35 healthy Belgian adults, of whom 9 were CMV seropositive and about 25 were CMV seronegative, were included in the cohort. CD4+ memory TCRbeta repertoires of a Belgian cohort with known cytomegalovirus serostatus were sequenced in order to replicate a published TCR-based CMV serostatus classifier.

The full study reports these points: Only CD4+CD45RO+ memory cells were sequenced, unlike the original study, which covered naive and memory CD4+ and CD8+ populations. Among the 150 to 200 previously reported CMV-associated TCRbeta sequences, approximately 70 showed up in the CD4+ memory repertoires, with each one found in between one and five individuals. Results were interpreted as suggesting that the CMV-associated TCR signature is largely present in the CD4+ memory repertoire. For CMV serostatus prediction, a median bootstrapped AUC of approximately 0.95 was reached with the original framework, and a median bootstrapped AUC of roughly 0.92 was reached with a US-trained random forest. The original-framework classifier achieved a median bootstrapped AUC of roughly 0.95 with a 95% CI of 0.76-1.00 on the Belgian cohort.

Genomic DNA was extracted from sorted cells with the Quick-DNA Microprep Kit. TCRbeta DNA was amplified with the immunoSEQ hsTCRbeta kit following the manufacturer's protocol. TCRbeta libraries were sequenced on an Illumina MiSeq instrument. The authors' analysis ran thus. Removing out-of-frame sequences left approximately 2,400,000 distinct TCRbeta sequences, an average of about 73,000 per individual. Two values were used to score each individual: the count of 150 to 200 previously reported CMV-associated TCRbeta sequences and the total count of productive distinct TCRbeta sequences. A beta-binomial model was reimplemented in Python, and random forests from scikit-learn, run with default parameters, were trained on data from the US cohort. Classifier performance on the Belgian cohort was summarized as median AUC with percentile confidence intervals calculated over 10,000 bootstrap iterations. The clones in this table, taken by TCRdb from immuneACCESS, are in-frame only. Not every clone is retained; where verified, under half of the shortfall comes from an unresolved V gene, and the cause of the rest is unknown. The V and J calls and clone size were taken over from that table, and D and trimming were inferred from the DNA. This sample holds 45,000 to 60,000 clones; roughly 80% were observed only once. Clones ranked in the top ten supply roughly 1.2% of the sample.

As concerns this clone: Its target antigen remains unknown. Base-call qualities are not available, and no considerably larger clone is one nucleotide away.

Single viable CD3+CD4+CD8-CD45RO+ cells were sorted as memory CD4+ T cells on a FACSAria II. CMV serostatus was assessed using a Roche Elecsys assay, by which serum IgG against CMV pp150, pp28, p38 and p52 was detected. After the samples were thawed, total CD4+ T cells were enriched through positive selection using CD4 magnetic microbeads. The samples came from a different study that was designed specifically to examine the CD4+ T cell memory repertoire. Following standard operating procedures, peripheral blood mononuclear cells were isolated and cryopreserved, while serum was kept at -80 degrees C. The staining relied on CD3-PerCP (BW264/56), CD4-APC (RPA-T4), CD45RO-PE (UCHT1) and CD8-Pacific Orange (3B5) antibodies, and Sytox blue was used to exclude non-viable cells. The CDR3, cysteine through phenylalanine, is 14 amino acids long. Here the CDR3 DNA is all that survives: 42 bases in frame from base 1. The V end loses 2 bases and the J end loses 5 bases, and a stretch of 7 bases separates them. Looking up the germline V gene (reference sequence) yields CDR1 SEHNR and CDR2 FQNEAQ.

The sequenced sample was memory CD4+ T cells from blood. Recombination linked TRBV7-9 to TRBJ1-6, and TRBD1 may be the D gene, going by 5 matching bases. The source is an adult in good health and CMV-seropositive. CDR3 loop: CASSLRGDNSPLHF. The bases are TGTGCCAGCAGCTTAAGGGGTGATAATTCACCCCTCCACTTT.